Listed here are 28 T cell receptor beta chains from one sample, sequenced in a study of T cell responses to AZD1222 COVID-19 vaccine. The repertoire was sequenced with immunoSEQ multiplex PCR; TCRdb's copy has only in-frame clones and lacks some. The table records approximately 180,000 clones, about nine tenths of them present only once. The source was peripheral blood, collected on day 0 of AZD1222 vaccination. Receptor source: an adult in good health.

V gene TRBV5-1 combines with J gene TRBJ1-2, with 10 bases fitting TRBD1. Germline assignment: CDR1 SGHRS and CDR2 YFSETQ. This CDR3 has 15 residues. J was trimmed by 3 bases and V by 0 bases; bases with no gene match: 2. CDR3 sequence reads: CASSLGQGAYYGYTF. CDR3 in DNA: TGCGCCAGCAGCTTGGGACAGGGGGCCTACTATGGCTACACCTTC.

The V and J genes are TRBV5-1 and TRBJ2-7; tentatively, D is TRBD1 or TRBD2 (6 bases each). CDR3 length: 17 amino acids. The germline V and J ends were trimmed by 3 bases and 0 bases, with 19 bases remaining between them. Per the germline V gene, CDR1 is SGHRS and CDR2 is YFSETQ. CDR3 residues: CASSSKIGGTSSYEQYF. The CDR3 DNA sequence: TGCGCCAGCAGCTCCAAAATAGGGGGGACCAGCTCCTACGAGCAGTACTTC.

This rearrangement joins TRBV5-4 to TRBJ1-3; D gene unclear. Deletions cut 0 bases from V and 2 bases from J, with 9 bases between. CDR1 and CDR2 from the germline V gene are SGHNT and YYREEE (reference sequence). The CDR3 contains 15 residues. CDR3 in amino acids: CASSLGSGAGNTIYF. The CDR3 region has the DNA TGTGCCAGCAGCTTGGGGTCCGGGGCTGGAAACACCATATATTTT.

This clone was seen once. CDR3 loop: CASSPGSPGYTF. The CDR3 DNA reads TGTGCCAGTAGCCCCGGGAGTCCTGGCTACACCTTC. The V gene is TRBV19, the J gene TRBJ1-2, with D unclear. The length of the CDR3 is 12 residues. Trimming took off 6 bases at V and 7 bases at J, with 12 bases between the two ends. Per the germline V gene, CDR1 is LNHDA and CDR2 is SQIVND (reference sequence).

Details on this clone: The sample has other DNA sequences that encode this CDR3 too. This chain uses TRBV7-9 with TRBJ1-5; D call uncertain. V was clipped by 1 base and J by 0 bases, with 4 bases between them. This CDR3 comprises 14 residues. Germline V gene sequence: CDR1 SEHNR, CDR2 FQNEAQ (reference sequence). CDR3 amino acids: CASSLEGSNQPQHF. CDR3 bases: TGTGCCAGCAGCTTAGAGGGTAGCAATCAGCCCCAGCATTTT.

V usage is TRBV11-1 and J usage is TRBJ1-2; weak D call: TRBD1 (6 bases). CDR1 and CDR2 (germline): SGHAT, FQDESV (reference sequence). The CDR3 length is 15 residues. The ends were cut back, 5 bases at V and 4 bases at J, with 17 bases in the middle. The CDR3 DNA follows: TGTGCCAGCAGCCCTAGAGGGGGGCAAGGCTATGGCTACACCTTC. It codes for CASSPRGGQGYGYTF. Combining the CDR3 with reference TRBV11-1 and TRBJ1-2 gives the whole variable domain EAEVAQSPRYKITEKSQAVAFWCDPISGHATLYWYRQILGQGPELLVQFQDESVVDDSQLPKDRFSAERLKGVDSTLKIQPAELGDSAMYLCASSPRGGQGYGYTFGSGTRLTVV.

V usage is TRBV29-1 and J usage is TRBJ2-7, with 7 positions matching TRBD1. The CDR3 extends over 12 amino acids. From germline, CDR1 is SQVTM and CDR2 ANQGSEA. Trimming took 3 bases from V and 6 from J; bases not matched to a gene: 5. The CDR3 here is CSVEKGAGEQYF. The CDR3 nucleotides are TGCAGCGTTGAGAAGGGGGCGGGCGAGCAGTACTTC.

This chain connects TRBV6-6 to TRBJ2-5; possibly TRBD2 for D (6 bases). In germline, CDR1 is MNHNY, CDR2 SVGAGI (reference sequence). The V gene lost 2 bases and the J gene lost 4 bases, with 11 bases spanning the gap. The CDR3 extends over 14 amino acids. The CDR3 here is CASSYGPEGETQYF. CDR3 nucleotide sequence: TGTGCCAGCAGTTACGGTCCGGAGGGAGAGACCCAGTACTTC.

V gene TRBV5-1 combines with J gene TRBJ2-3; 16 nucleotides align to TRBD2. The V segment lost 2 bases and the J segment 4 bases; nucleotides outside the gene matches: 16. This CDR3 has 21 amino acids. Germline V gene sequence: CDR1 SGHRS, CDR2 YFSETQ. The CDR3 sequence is CASSFIPKSPGTSGGADTQYF. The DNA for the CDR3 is TGCGCCAGCAGCTTCATCCCGAAAAGTCCCGGGACTAGCGGGGGGGCAGATACGCAGTATTTT.

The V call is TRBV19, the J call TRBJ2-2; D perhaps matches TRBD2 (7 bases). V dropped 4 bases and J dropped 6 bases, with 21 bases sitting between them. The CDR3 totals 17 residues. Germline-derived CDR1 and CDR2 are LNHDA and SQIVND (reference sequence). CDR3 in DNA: TGTGCCAGTAGTACCCAGTTGGGGAGGGACAATGCCGGGGAGCTGTTTTTT. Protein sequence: CASSTQLGRDNAGELFF.

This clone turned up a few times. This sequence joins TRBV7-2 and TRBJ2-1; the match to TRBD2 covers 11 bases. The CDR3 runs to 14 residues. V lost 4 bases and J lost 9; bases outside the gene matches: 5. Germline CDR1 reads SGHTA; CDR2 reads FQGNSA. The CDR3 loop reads CASSSYSGGAEQFF. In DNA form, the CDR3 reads TGTGCCAGCAGCTCATATAGCGGGGGGGCTGAGCAGTTCTTC.

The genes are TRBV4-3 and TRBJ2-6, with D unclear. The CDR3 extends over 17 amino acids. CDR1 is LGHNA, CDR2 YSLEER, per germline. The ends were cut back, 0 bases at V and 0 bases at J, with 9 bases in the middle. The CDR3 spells CASSQEHQISGANVLTF. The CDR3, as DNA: TGCGCCAGCAGCCAAGAACATCAGATCTCTGGGGCCAACGTCCTGACTTTC.

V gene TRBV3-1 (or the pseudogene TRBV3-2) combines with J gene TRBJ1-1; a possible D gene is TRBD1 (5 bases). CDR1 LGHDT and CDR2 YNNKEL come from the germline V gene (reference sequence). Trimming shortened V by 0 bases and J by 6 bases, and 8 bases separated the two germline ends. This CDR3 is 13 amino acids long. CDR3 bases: TGTGCCAGCAGCCAAGATTGGGGCCCTGAAGCTTTCTTT. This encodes CASSQDWGPEAFF.

CDR3 coding DNA: TGTGCCAGTAGTACCGCCGTAGGGTCAGATACGCAGTATTTT. This sequence encodes CASSTAVGSDTQYF. The chain recombines TRBV19 with TRBJ2-3; no clear D. The CDR3 length is 14 residues. In germline, CDR1 is LNHDA, CDR2 SQIVND (reference sequence). Trimming took off 4 bases at V and 4 bases at J, with 12 bases between the two ends.

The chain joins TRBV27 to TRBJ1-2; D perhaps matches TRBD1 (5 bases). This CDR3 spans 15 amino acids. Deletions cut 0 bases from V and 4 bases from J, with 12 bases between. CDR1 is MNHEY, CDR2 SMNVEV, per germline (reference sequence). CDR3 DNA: TGTGCCAGCAGTTTATCTGACAGAAATTTCTATGGCTACACCTTC. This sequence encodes CASSLSDRNFYGYTF.

The CDR3 reads CASGASGGGGELFF. CDR3 DNA sequence: TGCGCCAGCGGGGCCTCCGGCGGGGGCGGGGAGCTGTTTTTT. The V and J genes are TRBV4-3 and TRBJ2-2; 7 positions match TRBD2. The junction had 10 bases not matched to a gene; V was cut back by 8 bases and J by 7 bases. CDR1 is LGHNA, CDR2 YSLEER, per germline. This CDR3 is built from 14 residues.

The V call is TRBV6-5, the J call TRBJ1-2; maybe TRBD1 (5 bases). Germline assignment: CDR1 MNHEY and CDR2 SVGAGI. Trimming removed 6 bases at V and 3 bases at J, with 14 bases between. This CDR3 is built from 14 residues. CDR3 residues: CASRGDGSDYGYTF. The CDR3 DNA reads TGTGCCAGCAGGGGGGACGGATCAGACTATGGCTACACCTTC.

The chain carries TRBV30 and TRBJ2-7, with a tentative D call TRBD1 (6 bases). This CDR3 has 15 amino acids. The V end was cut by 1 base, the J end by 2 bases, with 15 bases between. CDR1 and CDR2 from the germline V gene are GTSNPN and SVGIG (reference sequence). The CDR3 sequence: CAWSALGARTYEQYF. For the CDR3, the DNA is TGTGCCTGGAGTGCGCTGGGGGCACGTACCTACGAGCAGTACTTC.

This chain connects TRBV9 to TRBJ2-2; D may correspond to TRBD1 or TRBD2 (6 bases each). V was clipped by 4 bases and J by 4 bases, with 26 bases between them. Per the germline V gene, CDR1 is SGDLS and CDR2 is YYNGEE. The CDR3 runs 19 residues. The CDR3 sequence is CASSPKVGGNMAGTGELFF. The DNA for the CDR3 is TGTGCCAGCAGCCCAAAAGTGGGGGGCAACATGGCGGGCACCGGGGAGCTGTTTTTT.

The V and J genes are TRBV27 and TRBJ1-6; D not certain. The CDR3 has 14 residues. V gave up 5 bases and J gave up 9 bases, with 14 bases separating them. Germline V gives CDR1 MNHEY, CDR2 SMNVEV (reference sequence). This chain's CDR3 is CASSPSAVGSPLHF. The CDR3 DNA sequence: TGTGCCAGCAGTCCCTCGGCGGTTGGTTCACCCCTCCACTTT.

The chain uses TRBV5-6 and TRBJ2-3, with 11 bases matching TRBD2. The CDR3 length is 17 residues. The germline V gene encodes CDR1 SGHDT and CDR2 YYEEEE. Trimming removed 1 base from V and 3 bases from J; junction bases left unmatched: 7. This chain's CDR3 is CASSLFPGLAETDTQYF. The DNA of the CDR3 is TGTGCCAGCAGCTTGTTTCCGGGACTAGCGGAAACAGATACGCAGTATTTT.

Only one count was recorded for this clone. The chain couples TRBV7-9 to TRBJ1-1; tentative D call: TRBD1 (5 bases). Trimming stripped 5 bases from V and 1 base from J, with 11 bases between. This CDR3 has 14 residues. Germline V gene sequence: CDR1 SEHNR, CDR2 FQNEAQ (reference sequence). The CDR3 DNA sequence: TGTGCCAGCAGCCCGGGACGGGGGAACACTGAAGCTTTCTTT. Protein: CASSPGRGNTEAFF.

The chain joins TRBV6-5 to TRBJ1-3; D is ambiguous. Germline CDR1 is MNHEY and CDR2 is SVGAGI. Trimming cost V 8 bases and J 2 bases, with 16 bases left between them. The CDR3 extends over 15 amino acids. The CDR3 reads CASQRAADAGNTIYF. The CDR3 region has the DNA TGTGCCAGCCAGCGAGCGGCCGATGCTGGAAACACCATATATTTT.

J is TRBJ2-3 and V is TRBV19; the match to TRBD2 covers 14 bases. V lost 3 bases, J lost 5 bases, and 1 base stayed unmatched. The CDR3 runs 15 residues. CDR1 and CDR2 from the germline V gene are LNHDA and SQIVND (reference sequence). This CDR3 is CASSIGTSGGDTQYF. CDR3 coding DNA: TGTGCCAGTAGTATTGGGACTAGCGGGGGAGATACGCAGTATTTT.

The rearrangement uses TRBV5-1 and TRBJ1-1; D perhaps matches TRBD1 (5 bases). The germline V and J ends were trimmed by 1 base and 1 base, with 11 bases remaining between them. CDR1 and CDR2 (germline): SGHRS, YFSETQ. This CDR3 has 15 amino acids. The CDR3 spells CASSLKGTENTEAFF. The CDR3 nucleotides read TGCGCCAGCAGCTTGAAAGGGACGGAGAACACTGAAGCTTTCTTT.

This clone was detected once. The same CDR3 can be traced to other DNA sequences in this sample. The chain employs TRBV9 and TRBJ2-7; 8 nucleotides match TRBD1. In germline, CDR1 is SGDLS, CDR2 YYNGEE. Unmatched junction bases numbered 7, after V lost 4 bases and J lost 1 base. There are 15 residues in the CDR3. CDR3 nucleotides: TGTGCCAGCAGCCCCACCGGGACAGGTTCCTACGAGCAGTACTTC. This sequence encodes CASSPTGTGSYEQYF.

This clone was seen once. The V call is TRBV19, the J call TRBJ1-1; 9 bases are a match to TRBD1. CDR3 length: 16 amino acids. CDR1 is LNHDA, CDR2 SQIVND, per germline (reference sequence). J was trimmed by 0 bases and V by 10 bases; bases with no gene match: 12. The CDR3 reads CATTAGTGFVNTEAFF. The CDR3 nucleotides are TGTGCCACCACGGCTGGGACAGGGTTTGTGAACACTGAAGCTTTCTTT.

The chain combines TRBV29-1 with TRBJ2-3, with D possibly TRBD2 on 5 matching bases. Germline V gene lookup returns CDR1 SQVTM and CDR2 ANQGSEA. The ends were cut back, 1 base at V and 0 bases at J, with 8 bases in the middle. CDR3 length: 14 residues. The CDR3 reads CSVEGRSSTDTQYF. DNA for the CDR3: TGCAGCGTTGAAGGGAGGAGTAGCACAGATACGCAGTATTTT.